The clone carrying this T cell receptor (beta chain) was counted at least ten times. The antigen is unknown. These data belong to a study of Graves' ophthalmopathy and Graves' hyperthyroidism. Study outcomes and limitations: The model predicted progression of ophthalmopathy with a sensitivity of roughly 71%, and its specificity was 72.22%. In blood, most expanded thyroid clonotypes above 0.001 frequency were also detected. Built on 13 signatures, a model told ophthalmopathy apart from stable hyperthyroidism with about 85% sensitivity and around 80% specificity.

The length of the CDR3 is 14 residues. Trimming left V 6 bases short and J 6 bases short, with 18 bases between. Moderate-to-severe activity, with CAS ≥3, NOSPECS ≥4 and duration under 3 months, characterized the donors with ophthalmopathy. TCR beta CDR3 amplification used RNA transcripts. HTBI primers served in a first-round RT-PCR, which a second-round multiplex PCR followed. TCRdb re-called the multiplex PCR reads with MiXCR, one entry per CDR3 protein. The sample lists about 410,000 distinct CDR3 sequences, around 16% seen once, with roughly 1.5% in the top ten. The genes are TRBV12-3 or TRBV12-4 and TRBJ2-7, with a weak D call TRBD1 (8 bases). Sequencing was performed on peripheral blood. This receptor was identified in a young woman with Graves' ophthalmopathy. The DNA for the CDR3 is TGTGCCAGCAGCTCGGACAGGGAGGGCGCCGAGCAGTACTTC. Translating it yields CASSSDREGAEQYF.